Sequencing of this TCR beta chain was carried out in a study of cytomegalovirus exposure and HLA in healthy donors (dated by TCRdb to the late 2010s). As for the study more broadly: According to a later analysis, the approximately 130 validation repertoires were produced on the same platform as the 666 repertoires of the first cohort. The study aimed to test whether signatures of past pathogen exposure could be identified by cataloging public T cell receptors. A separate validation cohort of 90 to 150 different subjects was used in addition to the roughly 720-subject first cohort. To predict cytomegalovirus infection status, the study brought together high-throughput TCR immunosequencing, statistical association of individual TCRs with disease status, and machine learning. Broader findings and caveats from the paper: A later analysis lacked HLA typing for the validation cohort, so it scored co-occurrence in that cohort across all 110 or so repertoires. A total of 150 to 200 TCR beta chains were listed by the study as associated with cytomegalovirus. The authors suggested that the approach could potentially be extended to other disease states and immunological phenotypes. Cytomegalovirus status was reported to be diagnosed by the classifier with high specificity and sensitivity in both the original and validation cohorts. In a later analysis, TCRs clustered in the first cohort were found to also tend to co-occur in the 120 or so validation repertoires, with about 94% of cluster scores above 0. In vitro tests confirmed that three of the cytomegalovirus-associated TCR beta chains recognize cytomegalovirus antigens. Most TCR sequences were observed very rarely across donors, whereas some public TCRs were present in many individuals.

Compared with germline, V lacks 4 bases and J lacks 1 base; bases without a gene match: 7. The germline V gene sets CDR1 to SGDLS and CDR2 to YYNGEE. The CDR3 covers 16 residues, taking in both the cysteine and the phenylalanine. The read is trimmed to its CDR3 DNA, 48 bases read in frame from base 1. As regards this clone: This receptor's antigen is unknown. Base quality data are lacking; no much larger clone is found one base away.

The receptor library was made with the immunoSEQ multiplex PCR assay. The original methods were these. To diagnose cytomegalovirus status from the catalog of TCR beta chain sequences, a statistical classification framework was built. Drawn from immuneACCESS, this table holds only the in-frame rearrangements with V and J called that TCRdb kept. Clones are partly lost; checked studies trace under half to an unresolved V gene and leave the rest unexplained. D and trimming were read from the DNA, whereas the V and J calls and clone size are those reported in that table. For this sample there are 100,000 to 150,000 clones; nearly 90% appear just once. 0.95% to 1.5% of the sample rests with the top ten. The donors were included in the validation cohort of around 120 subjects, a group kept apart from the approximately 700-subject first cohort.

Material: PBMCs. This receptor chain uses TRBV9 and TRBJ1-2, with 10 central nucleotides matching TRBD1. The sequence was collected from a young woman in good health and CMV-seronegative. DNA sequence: TGTGCCAGCAGCCCTAGGACAGGGGGAAGTAACTATGGCTACACCTTC. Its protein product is CASSPRTGGSNYGYTF.